The rows below give T cell receptor beta chains drawn from one sample of a study of CD8+CD57+ T cells in acquired aplastic anemia. TCRdb re-analysed the reads in MiXCR, keeping a single row per CDR3 protein. The table lists 150,000 to 200,000 distinct CDR3 sequences, around 66% of them singletons. The sample comprised sorted CD4+, CD8+, or CD8+CD57+ T cells (not recorded which) from PBMCs. These receptors all come from a human donor with severe aplastic anemia or a healthy control (not recorded which). CDR3s include the opening cysteine and the closing phenylalanine or tryptophan. D genes are given only for firm matches. For some rows the clone size is stated as once, few or many, or as a class when expanded; others skip it.

d_gene: TRBD2; abundance: NA; len: 15; j_gene: TRBJ2-3; v_gene: TRBV7-3; CDR3aa: CASSFLREGTDTQYF; CDR3nt: TGTGCCAGCAGCTTTTTGCGGGAGGGCACAGATACGCAGTATTTT
d_gene: NA; abundance: NA; len: 15; j_gene: TRBJ1-1; v_gene: TRBV20-1; CDR3aa: CSARDLRGAITEAFF; CDR3nt: TGCAGTGCTAGAGATCTTAGGGGGGCGATCACTGAAGCTTTCTTT
d_gene: NA; abundance: NA; len: 17; j_gene: TRBJ2-2; v_gene: TRBV7-2; CDR3aa: CASTPRGSPTNTGELFF; CDR3nt: TGTGCCAGCACCCCACGGGGCAGTCCCACGAACACCGGGGAGCTGTTTTTT
d_gene: NA; abundance: NA; len: 14; j_gene: TRBJ2-2; v_gene: TRBV2; CDR3aa: CASSVQANTGELFF; CDR3nt: TGTGCCAGCAGTGTCCAGGCGAACACCGGGGAGCTGTTTTTT
d_gene: NA; abundance: NA; len: 14; j_gene: TRBJ1-3; v_gene: TRBV18; CDR3aa: CASSPPGPGNTIYF; CDR3nt: TGTGCCAGCTCACCACCGGGGCCTGGAAACACCATATATTTT
d_gene: TRBD1; abundance: many; len: 15; j_gene: TRBJ2-5; v_gene: TRBV12-3/TRBV12-4; CDR3aa: CASSPGGQGRETQYF; CDR3nt: TGTGCCAGCAGCCCCGGCGGACAGGGAAGGGAGACCCAGTACTTC
d_gene: TRBD2; abundance: few; len: 14; j_gene: TRBJ2-7; v_gene: TRBV5-1; CDR3aa: CASRSGRADHEQYF; CDR3nt: TGCGCCAGCCGTAGCGGGAGGGCCGATCACGAGCAGTACTTC
d_gene: NA; abundance: NA; len: 13; j_gene: TRBJ1-4; v_gene: TRBV20-1; CDR3aa: CSARLDLNEKLFF; CDR3nt: TGCAGTGCTAGATTGGACCTAAATGAAAAACTGTTTTTT
d_gene: TRBD2; abundance: NA; len: 15; j_gene: TRBJ2-1; v_gene: TRBV27; CDR3aa: CASNLLAGGSNEQFF; CDR3nt: TGTGCCAGCAACCTTCTAGCGGGGGGAAGCAATGAGCAGTTCTTC
d_gene: NA; abundance: few; len: 15; j_gene: TRBJ2-1; v_gene: TRBV10-3; CDR3aa: CAISDSGLSYNEQFF; CDR3nt: TGTGCCATCAGTGACTCAGGGCTCTCCTACAATGAGCAGTTCTTC
d_gene: NA; abundance: few; len: 14; j_gene: TRBJ2-6; v_gene: TRBV10-2; CDR3aa: CASSAGPGANVLTF; CDR3nt: TGCGCCAGCAGTGCTGGGCCTGGGGCCAACGTCCTGACTTTC
d_gene: TRBD2; abundance: NA; len: 15; j_gene: TRBJ2-7; v_gene: TRBV5-5; CDR3aa: CASSLAGGPQYEQYF; CDR3nt: TGTGCCAGCAGCTTAGCGGGAGGGCCTCAGTACGAGCAGTACTTC
d_gene: NA; abundance: few; len: 14; j_gene: TRBJ1-2; v_gene: TRBV12-3/TRBV12-4; CDR3aa: CASSPPSQGYGYTF; CDR3nt: TGTGCCAGCTCACCACCGTCTCAGGGGTATGGCTACACCTTC
d_gene: TRBD1; abundance: NA; len: 13; j_gene: TRBJ2-1; v_gene: TRBV7-2; CDR3aa: CASRSGTVYEQFF; CDR3nt: TGTGCCAGCAGATCCGGGACAGTTTATGAGCAGTTCTTC
d_gene: NA; abundance: NA; len: 14; j_gene: TRBJ1-1; v_gene: TRBV10-3; CDR3aa: CAISDASGETEAFF; CDR3nt: TGTGCCATCAGTGACGCCTCAGGGGAAACTGAAGCTTTCTTT
d_gene: NA; abundance: NA; len: 15; j_gene: TRBJ1-1; v_gene: TRBV7-2; CDR3aa: CASSFRPGVNTEAFF; CDR3nt: TGTGCCAGCAGCTTCCGACCGGGAGTGAACACTGAAGCTTTCTTT
d_gene: NA; abundance: NA; len: 13; j_gene: TRBJ1-2; v_gene: TRBV27; CDR3aa: CASSFGQAGGYTF; CDR3nt: TGTGCCAGCAGTTTTGGCCAGGCAGGCGGCTACACCTTC
d_gene: TRBD2; abundance: medium-sized; len: 14; j_gene: TRBJ2-1; v_gene: TRBV19; CDR3aa: CASKLAGGLNEQFF; CDR3nt: TGTGCCAGTAAGCTAGCGGGGGGCCTCAATGAGCAGTTCTTC
d_gene: TRBD2; abundance: NA; len: 16; j_gene: TRBJ2-3; v_gene: TRBV5-1; CDR3aa: CASNSGSSLSTDTQYF; CDR3nt: TGCGCCAGCAACAGCGGGAGTTCGCTAAGCACAGATACGCAGTATTTT
d_gene: TRBD1; abundance: NA; len: 14; j_gene: TRBJ2-7; v_gene: TRBV4-3; CDR3aa: CASSVAGGEYEQYF; CDR3nt: TGCGCCAGCAGCGTCGCAGGGGGCGAATACGAGCAGTACTTC
d_gene: NA; abundance: NA; len: 13; j_gene: TRBJ2-3; v_gene: TRBV5-8; CDR3aa: CASEGRPTDTQYF; CDR3nt: TGTGCCAGCGAGGGCCGACCGACAGATACGCAGTATTTT
d_gene: TRBD2; abundance: NA; len: 14; j_gene: TRBJ2-7; v_gene: TRBV20-1; CDR3aa: CSARVRTSGYEQYF; CDR3nt: TGCAGTGCTAGAGTTCGGACTAGCGGTTACGAGCAGTACTTC